One sample yielded the 7 T cell receptor beta chains listed below, sequenced in a study of beta chain features in type 1 diabetes. Study-wide results and limits: TCRB CDR3 length was moderately but significantly reduced in all four CD4+ subsets of Type 1 diabetes patients.

Antigen specificity for these receptors is unknown. The whole isolated RNA underwent reverse transcription, so sequencing captured expressed TCRB transcripts. Assay used: immunoSEQ multiplex PCR; TCRdb lists only in-frame clones, some missing. The sample contains around 120,000 clones, roughly 17% of which appear only once. Sequencing was done on a sample of central memory CD4+ T cells from blood. These receptors came from a man younger than 35 with type 1 diabetes.

The chain couples TRBV5-1 to TRBJ1-6; D perhaps matches TRBD1 (6 bases). The CDR3 contains 14 residues. V lost 4 bases, J lost 6 bases, and 11 bases lay in between. Looked up from germline, CDR1 is SGHRS and CDR2 is YFSETQ. Written as DNA, the CDR3 is TGCGCCAGCAGCCAACAGGGCTCTAATTCACCCCTCCACTTT. Its translation is CASSQQGSNSPLHF.

The V gene is TRBV7-2, the J gene TRBJ2-7, with TRBD2 as a possible D gene (5 bases). With 3 bases removed from V and 3 bases from J, the gap between germline ends came to 12 bases. Germline V CDR1 and CDR2: SGHTA, FQGNSA. The CDR3 consists of 14 residues. In DNA, the CDR3 is TGTGCCAGCAGCTTCTTAGAGCGGTACTACGAGCAGTACTTC. It specifies CASSFLERYYEQYF.

This chain uses TRBV4-1 with TRBJ1-1; weak D call: TRBD1 (5 bases). Deletions cut 1 base from V and 3 bases from J, with 12 bases between. Per germline, CDR1 MGHRA and CDR2 YSYEKL. This CDR3 is 15 amino acids long. The CDR3 bases are TGCGCCAGCAGCCAAGTCGGGCGGGGGGACACTGAAGCTTTCTTT. This gives the protein CASSQVGRGDTEAFF.

This clone was detected a few times. V is TRBV5-1 and J is TRBJ2-7, with D perhaps matching TRBD1 or TRBD2 (6 bases each). Trimming took 4 bases from V and 0 from J, leaving 14 bases between them. CDR3 length: 15 amino acids. The germline CDR1 and CDR2 sequences are SGHRS and YFSETQ. In DNA form, the CDR3 reads TGCGCCAGCAGCCCCCGGGGGCGAAGCTCCTACGAGCAGTACTTC. The encoded protein is CASSPRGRSSYEQYF.

This clone was counted only a few times. The chain uses TRBV29-1 and TRBJ2-7, with TRBD2 matching 8 bases. Trimming cost V 4 bases and J 6 bases; bases outside gene matches: 5. This CDR3 is built from 12 residues. CDR1 and CDR2 (germline): SQVTM, ANQGSEA. CDR3 loop: CSVANGGAEQYF. CDR3 in DNA: TGCAGCGTTGCAAACGGGGGGGCCGAGCAGTACTTC.

This clone was detected only a few times. This chain uses TRBV30 with TRBJ2-2, with D hard to call. In germline, CDR1 is GTSNPN, CDR2 SVGIG (reference sequence). The CDR3 is made up of 14 amino acids. The V and J ends lost 6 bases and 8 bases respectively, with 19 bases between them. The CDR3, as DNA: TGTGCCTGCCACCCTACCAGCGAGTGGGGGGAGCTGTTTTTT. Translation gives CACHPTSEWGELFF.

This chain uses TRBV30 with TRBJ2-1; TRBD2 matches 9 bases. There are 12 residues in the CDR3. The V segment lost 4 bases and the J segment 12 bases; nucleotides outside the gene matches: 7. Germline-derived CDR1 and CDR2 are GTSNPN and SVGIG (reference sequence). The CDR3, as DNA: TGTGCCTGGACGACTGTAGCGGGAGTGCAGTTCTTC. Amino acid sequence: CAWTTVAGVQFF.